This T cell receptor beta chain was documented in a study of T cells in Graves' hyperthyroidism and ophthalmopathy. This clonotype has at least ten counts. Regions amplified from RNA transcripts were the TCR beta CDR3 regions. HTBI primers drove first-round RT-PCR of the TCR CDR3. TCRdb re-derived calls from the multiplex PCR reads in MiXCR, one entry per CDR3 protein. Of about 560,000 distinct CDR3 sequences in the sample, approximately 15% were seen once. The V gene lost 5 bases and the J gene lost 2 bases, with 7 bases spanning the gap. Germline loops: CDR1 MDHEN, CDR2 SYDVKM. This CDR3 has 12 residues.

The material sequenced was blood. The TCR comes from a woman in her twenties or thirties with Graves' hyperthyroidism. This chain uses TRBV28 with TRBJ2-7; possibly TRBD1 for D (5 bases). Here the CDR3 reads CASSDRPYEQYF. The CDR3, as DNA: TGTGCCAGCAGTGACAGACCCTACGAGCAGTACTTC.